Shown below are 20 T cell receptor beta chains from a single sample sequenced in a study of T and B cells in COVID-19 patients. BIOMED2 TRB-A/B primer pools were used in multiplex TRB PCR. TCRdb itself ran the multiplex PCR reads through MiXCR, one entry per CDR3 protein. The repertoire holds fewer than 15,000 distinct CDR3 sequences, about 31% seen once, with under 30% in the top ten. Each TRB amplification used about 250-550 ng of genomic DNA from blood. The sample comprised blood. These receptors were collected from a human donor who had recovered from COVID-19.

The chain joins TRBV11-3 to TRBJ2-5; TRBD2 is a possible D gene (5 bases). Germline loops: CDR1 SGHNT, CDR2 YENEEA. Deletions cut 10 bases from V and 7 bases from J, with 19 bases between. The CDR3 consists of 13 residues. CDR3 sequence reads: CATGQRERRTQYF. In DNA form, the CDR3 reads TGTGCCACCGGCCAAAGAGAGCGGCGGACCCAGTACTTC.

This clonotype qualifies as medium-sized (0.01 to 0.1%). This chain joins TRBV29-1 and TRBJ2-3, with D unresolved. The V gene lost 6 bases and the J gene lost 0 bases, with 4 bases spanning the gap. This CDR3 has 11 amino acids. Germline CDR1 is SQVTM and CDR2 is ANQGSEA. Here the CDR3 DNA reads TGCAGCGTAGGGAGCACAGATACGCAGTATTTT. Encoded protein: CSVGSTDTQYF.

Here the CDR3 reads CASSLVGGDGYTF. CDR3 nucleotides: TGTGCCAGCAGCTTGGTTGGGGGCGATGGCTACACCTTC. The rearrangement joins TRBV5-4 to TRBJ1-2; perhaps TRBD1 as D (6 bases). The V gene lost 0 bases and the J gene lost 6 bases, with 9 bases spanning the gap. This CDR3 is 13 amino acids long. CDR1 and CDR2 from the germline V gene are SGHNT and YYREEE (reference sequence).

The CDR3 nucleotides read TGTGCCAGCAGCCAAGGCGTGTCGCGCCCAGAGACCCAGTACTTC. Its protein is CASSQGVSRPETQYF. This sequence joins TRBV14 and TRBJ2-5; D unresolved. Per germline, CDR1 SGHDN and CDR2 FVKESK. Trimming left V 1 base short and J 4 bases short, with 13 bases between. This CDR3 has 15 residues.

In its sample, this clonotype ranks as medium-sized (0.01 to 0.1%). V usage is TRBV29-1 and J usage is TRBJ2-1; D is perhaps TRBD1 (6 bases). The CDR3 covers 12 residues. Germline values: CDR1 SQVTM, CDR2 ANQGSEA. With 4 bases removed from V and 7 bases from J, the gap between germline ends came to 11 bases. CDR3 in amino acids: CSVGQVRNEQFF. The DNA of the CDR3 is TGCAGCGTTGGACAGGTTCGGAATGAGCAGTTCTTC.

V is TRBV12-5 and J is TRBJ2-2, with D maybe TRBD1 (8 bases). The CDR3 length is 16 residues. The germline V gene encodes CDR1 LGHNT and CDR2 FRNRAP. Trimming removed 3 bases from V and 7 bases from J, with 18 bases in between. CDR3 residues: CASGFHRTGRVGELFF. CDR3 nucleotides: TGTGCTAGTGGTTTCCACCGGACAGGGAGGGTCGGGGAGCTGTTTTTT.

This clonotype was recorded a few times. V and J are TRBV5-5 and TRBJ2-2; tentative D call: TRBD1 (6 bases). Germline V gene lookup returns CDR1 SGHKS and CDR2 YYEKEE (reference sequence). The CDR3 extends over 15 amino acids. Trimming removed 4 bases at V and 7 bases at J, with 17 bases between. The chain's CDR3 is CASSARWGHDGELFF. The CDR3 bases are TGTGCCAGCAGCGCCCGCTGGGGGCATGACGGGGAGCTGTTTTTT.

This clonotype showed up just once. The V gene is TRBV5-1, the J gene TRBJ2-7; TRBD2 matches at 7 bases. The CDR3 is 15 residues long. CDR1 is SGHRS, CDR2 YFSETQ, per germline. V was pared by 1 base and J by 2 bases, with 6 bases of the junction left unmatched. CDR3 amino acids: CASSLTSGVTYEQYF. CDR3 coding DNA: TGCGCCAGCAGCTTGACCAGCGGGGTAACCTACGAGCAGTACTTC.

The chain links TRBV5-6 to TRBJ1-3; D uncertain. V lost 5 bases and J 4 bases, leaving 19 bases between the germline ends. CDR3 length equals 16 residues. CDR1 is SGHDT and CDR2 is YYEEEE in the germline V gene. CDR3 region: CASSSTPGSQGNTIYF. For the CDR3, the DNA is TGTGCCAGCAGTTCCACCCCGGGATCTCAGGGAAACACCATATATTTT.

This clonotype was seen at least ten times. The V gene is TRBV5-4, the J gene TRBJ2-2, with 10 positions matching TRBD1. In germline, CDR1 is SGHNT, CDR2 YYREEE (reference sequence). The CDR3 spans 16 residues. The ends lost 4 bases at V and 2 bases at J; junction bases unmatched: 5. CDR3 sequence reads: CASSVGQGRNTGELFF. Written as DNA, the CDR3 is TGTGCCAGCAGCGTGGGACAGGGGAGAAACACCGGGGAGCTGTTTTTT.

The chain uses TRBV11-1 and TRBJ2-7; 10 bases match TRBD2. Trimming at V came to 1 base and at J to 0 bases, leaving 3 bases not matched to a gene. The germline gives CDR1 SGHAT, CDR2 FQDESV (reference sequence). This CDR3 region has 16 residues. The CDR3 reads CASSLGGLAVSYEQYF. In nucleotides, the CDR3 is TGTGCCAGCAGCTTAGGAGGACTAGCGGTCTCCTACGAGCAGTACTTC.

The chain employs TRBV11-3 and TRBJ2-2; 8 bases are shared with TRBD2. The trim removed 3 bases at V and 0 bases at J, leaving 6 bases unmatched. Germline CDR1 is SGHNT and CDR2 is YENEEA. CDR3 size: 17 residues. The CDR3 here is CASSFPGLAANTGELFF. The CDR3 coding sequence is TGTGCCAGCAGCTTTCCTGGACTAGCAGCGAACACCGGGGAGCTGTTTTTT.

In this sample, this clonotype turned up once. This may stem from a read error, because a much larger clone lies one nucleotide away. The gene calls are TRBV27 and TRBJ2-7; 9 bases agree with TRBD2. V was clipped by 4 bases and J by 3 bases; unmatched bases: 10. Germline V CDR1 and CDR2: MNHEY, SMNVEV (reference sequence). The CDR3 has 16 residues. CDR3 DNA sequence: TGTGCCAGCAGTTACGAATCCCTAGCGGGATACTACGAGCAGTACGTC. This translates into CASSYESLAGYYEQYV.

Regarding this clonotype: A much larger clone differs from this one at a single base, so this may be a read error. V gene TRBV5-6 combines with J gene TRBJ1-1, with D hard to call. Deletions cut 5 bases from V and 1 base from J, with 9 bases between. Per germline, CDR1 SGHDT and CDR2 YYEEEE. The CDR3 consists of 13 residues. The CDR3 reads CASRSQQNTEAFF. The CDR3 nucleotides are TGTGCCAGCAGGTCCCAGCAGAACACTGAAGCTTTCTTT.

J is TRBJ1-4 and V is TRBV19; the D gene is possibly TRBD1 (6 bases). Trimming removed 6 bases from V and 0 bases from J, with 11 bases in between. The CDR3 is 15 residues long. Germline CDR1 reads LNHDA; CDR2 reads SQIVND (reference sequence). The CDR3 is CASSRQDATNEKLFF. Written as DNA, the CDR3 is TGTGCCAGTAGCAGACAGGATGCAACTAATGAAAAACTGTTTTTT.

This clonotype ranks as medium-sized. The rearrangement joins TRBV19 to TRBJ2-2; 12 nucleotides agree with TRBD2. CDR1 is LNHDA, CDR2 SQIVND, per germline (reference sequence). This CDR3 contains 19 residues. Losses at the gene ends were 9 bases for V and 1 base for J; bases not matched to a gene: 15. In DNA, the CDR3 is TGTGCCAGCTCTTTTGGGGCTAGCGGGAGGGTAAAGAACACCGGGGAGCTGTTTTTT. Protein: CASSFGASGRVKNTGELFF.

This clonotype was seen a handful of times. The V gene is TRBV11-1, the J gene TRBJ1-4, with D maybe TRBD1 (6 bases). The germline V gene has CDR1 SGHAT and CDR2 FQDESV (reference sequence). Trimming left V 0 bases short and J 13 bases short, with 15 bases between. This CDR3 comprises 14 residues. The CDR3 spells CASSLALPGVGLFF. The CDR3 DNA follows: TGTGCCAGCAGCTTAGCTCTCCCAGGGGTTGGACTGTTTTTT.

The CDR3 nucleotides read TGTGCCAGTAGGCGGACTAGCGGGAGCCGCAATGAGCAGTTCTTC. As protein: CASRRTSGSRNEQFF. V is TRBV19 and J is TRBJ2-1, with 13 positions matching TRBD2. CDR1 is LNHDA and CDR2 is SQIVND in the germline V gene (reference sequence). The trim removed 6 bases at V and 6 bases at J, leaving 5 bases unmatched. The CDR3 is made up of 15 amino acids. Looking up the rest from reference TRBV19 and TRBJ2-1 gives the full variable domain: DGGITQSPKYLFRKEGQNVTLSCEQNLNHDAMYWYRQDPGQGLRLIYYSQIVNDFQKGDIAEGYSVSREKKESFPLTVTSAQKNPTAFYLCASRRTSGSRNEQFFGPGTRLTVL.

V and J are TRBV30 and TRBJ1-5, with a tentative D call TRBD1 (5 bases). Germline V gene sequence: CDR1 GTSNPN, CDR2 SVGIG (reference sequence). The V end lost 0 bases, the J end lost 6 bases, and 18 bases lay between the germline ends. The CDR3 extends over 16 amino acids. The CDR3 loop reads CAWSVREAGRFQPQHF. CDR3 nucleotide sequence: TGTGCCTGGAGTGTAAGGGAGGCGGGGCGCTTTCAGCCCCAGCATTTT. The full variable domain, completed using reference TRBV30 and TRBJ1-5, is SQTIHQWPATLVQPVGSPLSLECTVEGTSNPNLYWYRQAAGRGLQLLFYSVGIGQISSEVPQNLSASRPQDRQFILSSKKLLLSDSGFYLCAWSVREAGRFQPQHFGDGTRLSIL.

CDR3 residues: CASSLGGQNIGQPQHF. The CDR3 DNA reads TGTGCCAGCAGCTTGGGGGGACAGAATATTGGCCAGCCCCAGCATTTT. The chain employs TRBV5-6 and TRBJ1-5; 7 bases agree with TRBD1. V was pared by 0 bases and J by 7 bases, with 10 bases of the junction left unmatched. The V gene's germline CDR1 is SGHDT and CDR2 YYEEEE. The CDR3 extends over 16 amino acids.